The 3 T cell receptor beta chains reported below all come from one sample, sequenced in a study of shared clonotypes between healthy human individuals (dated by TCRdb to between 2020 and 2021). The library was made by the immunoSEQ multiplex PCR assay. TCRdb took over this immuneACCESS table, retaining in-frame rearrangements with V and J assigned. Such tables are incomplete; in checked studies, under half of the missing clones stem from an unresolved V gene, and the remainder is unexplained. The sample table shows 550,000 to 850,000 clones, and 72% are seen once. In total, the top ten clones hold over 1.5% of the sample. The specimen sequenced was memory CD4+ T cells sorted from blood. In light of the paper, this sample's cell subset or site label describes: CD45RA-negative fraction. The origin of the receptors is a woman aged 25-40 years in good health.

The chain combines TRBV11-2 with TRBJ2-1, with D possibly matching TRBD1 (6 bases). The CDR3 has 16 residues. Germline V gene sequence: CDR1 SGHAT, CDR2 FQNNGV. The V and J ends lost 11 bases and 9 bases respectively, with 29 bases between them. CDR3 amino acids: CAPPTRRVGATVEQFF. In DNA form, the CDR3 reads TGTGCCCCCCCCACACGTCGCGTGGGGGCCACCGTTGAGCAGTTCTTC.

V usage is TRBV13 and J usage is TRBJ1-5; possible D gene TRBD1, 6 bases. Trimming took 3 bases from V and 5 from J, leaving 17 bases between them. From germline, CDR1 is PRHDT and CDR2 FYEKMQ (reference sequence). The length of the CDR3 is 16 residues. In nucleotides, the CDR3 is TGTGCCAGCAGCTTTCCCAGGGGATCTGGCGATCAGCCCCAGCATTTT. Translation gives CASSFPRGSGDQPQHF.

CDR3 sequence (DNA): TGTGCCAGCAGTTCTGGGAGGGACCTTTACGAGCAGTACTTC. This encodes CASSSGRDLYEQYF. The gene calls are TRBV6-5 and TRBJ2-7; 7 nucleotides line up with TRBD2. CDR3 size: 14 residues. From germline, CDR1 is MNHEY and CDR2 SVGAGI. Unmatched junction bases numbered 7, after V lost 4 bases and J lost 4 bases.